This TCR beta chain was observed in a study of molecular identifiers for immune sequencing clone quantification. TCRdb analysed the PCR reads with MiXCR anew, one entry per CDR3 protein. The profile shows over 600,000 distinct CDR3 sequences, 15% to 20% of them singletons. CDR1 and CDR2 from the germline V gene are LNHDA and SQIVND (reference sequence). Trimming removed 8 bases at V and 5 bases at J, with 9 bases between. The CDR3 consists of 12 residues. This clonotype was seen at least ten times. Its antigen remains unidentified. Study-level findings and limits: Spiked Jurkat TCR RNA from one cell was reportedly detectable among under 1.2 million naive cells.

The source of this sequence is a human donor in good health. Some libraries in this study had Jurkat cell RNA spiked in. This sequence joins TRBV19 and TRBJ2-2; TRBD2 is a possible D gene (5 bases). Sequenced: naive CD8+ T cells from blood, with Jurkat cell RNA spiked in. The subset was: FACS-sorted CD8+CD4-CCR7+CD45RA+ naive T cells. This CDR3 is CASRTRTGELFF. For the CDR3, the DNA is TGTGCCAGTCGGACTCGTACCGGGGAGCTGTTTTTT.